This TCR beta chain was profiled in a study of blood T cell repertoires in COVID-19. Whole-study context: T cells, B-cell-depleted T cells, or PBMCs supplied cDNA or gDNA.

Trimming removed 0 bases at V and 8 bases at J, with 16 bases between. This CDR3 contains 15 residues. The V gene's germline CDR1 is KGHSY and CDR2 FQNENV. The authors' processing: Amplification of reference gene primers was used by the study to estimate nucleated cell counts. Assay used: immunoSEQ multiplex PCR; TCRdb lists only in-frame clones, some missing. That table gives V, J and clone size, and the DNA gave D and trimming. The repertoire holds some 210,000 clones, 80% to 90% seen once, with roughly 7.6% in the top ten. The chain links TRBV16 to TRBJ1-2; no firm D call. What was sequenced was peripheral blood. The clonotype was recovered from a woman aged 45-65 years with active or convalescent COVID-19. The DNA for the CDR3 is TGTGCCAGCAGCCAATCGGCAGGCCCCCTAACCGGCTACACCTTC. It specifies CASSQSAGPLTGYTF.